This entry lists 6 T cell receptor beta chains sequenced from one sample in a study of OX40 agonist ivuxolimab in advanced cancers. TCRdb keeps only in-frame clones here, not all; method: immunoSEQ multiplex PCR. The table records about 90,000 clones, approximately 91% of them present only once. This specimen consisted of CD4+ or CD8+ T cells sorted from blood, obtained in a trial of the OX40 agonist ivuxolimab. The receptors originated from an adult with an advanced solid tumor such as melanoma, head and neck, liver or kidney cancer.

This clone has just a few counts. V and J are TRBV11-2 and TRBJ2-7, with 10 positions matching TRBD1. In germline, CDR1 is SGHAT, CDR2 FQNNGV. This CDR3 has 14 amino acids. Germline trimming cut 5 bases from V and 5 bases from J; bases unmatched to any gene: 6. The CDR3 region is CASSDRDRGHEQYF. The DNA for the CDR3 is TGTGCCAGCAGCGACCGGGACAGGGGCCACGAGCAGTACTTC. The full variable domain, its missing parts supplied by reference TRBV11-2 and TRBJ2-7, is EAGVAQSPRYKIIEKRQSVAFWCNPISGHATLYWYQQILGQGPKLLIQFQNNGVVDDSQLPKDRFSAERLKGVDSTLKIQPAKLEDSAVYLCASSDRDRGHEQYFGPGTRLTVT.

The rearrangement links TRBV21-1 to TRBJ2-1; the table's TRBD1 call for D was not verified on the DNA. TRBV21-1 is labeled a pseudogene. The CDR3 runs 18 residues. DNA of the CDR3: TGTGCCAGCAGCAAAAGGGGGATTACTAGATGCCTCTACAATGAGCAGTTCTTC. Translation gives CASSKRGITRCLYNEQFF.

The rearrangement uses TRBV18 and TRBJ2-3; 8 nucleotides align to TRBD1. The CDR3 is 16 amino acids. Germline values: CDR1 KGHSH, CDR2 LQKENI. J was trimmed by 0 bases and V by 3 bases; bases with no gene match: 5. The CDR3 region is CASSPERTGSTDTQYF. The CDR3 DNA follows: TGTGCCAGCTCACCGGAAAGGACAGGGAGCACAGATACGCAGTATTTT.

The chain recombines TRBV6-1 with TRBJ1-6; TRBD1 is a possible D gene (6 bases). Trimming removed 8 bases from V and 7 bases from J, with 18 bases in between. Germline V gene sequence: CDR1 MNHNS, CDR2 SASEGT. This CDR3 spans 15 amino acids. In DNA, the CDR3 is TGTGCCAGCCAACCACCCGGGGGGCAAAATTCACCCCTCCACTTT. This encodes CASQPPGGQNSPLHF.

J is TRBJ1-1 and V is TRBV11-1; D is unresolved. Germline loops: CDR1 SGHAT, CDR2 FQDESV (reference sequence). The CDR3 length is 13 residues. Trimming pared 2 bases from V and 1 base from J, leaving 5 bases between. For the CDR3, the DNA is TGTGCCAGCAGCTTATACAGGAACACTGAAGCTTTCTTT. This translates into CASSLYRNTEAFF.

The rearrangement uses TRBV10-1 and TRBJ1-1; possibly TRBD1 for D (6 bases). Germline assignment: CDR1 WNHNN and CDR2 SYGVQD (reference sequence). The CDR3 loop spans 14 amino acids. The V gene lost 2 bases and the J gene lost 0 bases, with 7 bases spanning the gap. CDR3 protein: CASSENRVNTEAFF. The CDR3, as DNA: TGCGCCAGCAGTGAGAACAGGGTGAACACTGAAGCTTTCTTT.